The next 30 T cell receptor beta chains were all read from a single sample in a study of blood T cell repertoires in COVID-19. Generated by immunoSEQ multiplex PCR, the TCRdb table keeps only in-frame clones and is missing some. The table lists under 350,000 clones, 80% to 90% of them singletons. The sample consisted of PBMCs or T cells enriched from blood (not recorded which). Receptors originate from a middle-aged woman with acute COVID-19.

The chain has TRBV24-1 and TRBJ2-1, with 7 bases aligning to TRBD2. This CDR3 is 14 amino acids long. The V segment lost 3 bases and the J segment 8 bases; nucleotides outside the gene matches: 6. Germline-derived CDR1 and CDR2 are KGHDR and SFDVKD. CDR3 coding DNA: TGTGCCACCAGTGATCCCAGGGACTATTATGAGCAGTTCTTC. Translated: CATSDPRDYYEQFF.

The chain uses TRBV28 and TRBJ2-7; 9 nucleotides line up with TRBD2. The CDR3 totals 18 residues. Unmatched junction bases numbered 14, after V lost 2 bases and J lost 3 bases. Germline CDR1 and CDR2: MDHEN and SYDVKM. In DNA, the CDR3 is TGTGCCAGCAGTTTAGGAGGAGGGGGAAGGACTAGCGTCTACGAGCAGTACTTC. This codes for CASSLGGGGRTSVYEQYF.

The chain is built from TRBV7-2 and TRBJ2-5; TRBD1 is a possible D gene (6 bases). This CDR3 spans 16 amino acids. In germline, CDR1 is SGHTA, CDR2 FQGNSA. V dropped 5 bases and J dropped 7 bases, with 23 bases sitting between them. The CDR3: CASSPTADRALGTQYF. The DNA for the CDR3 is TGTGCCAGCAGCCCGACAGCGGACAGAGCCTTAGGGACCCAGTACTTC. The full variable domain, rest sourced from reference TRBV7-2 and TRBJ2-5, is GAGVSQSPSNKVTEKGKDVELRCDPISGHTALYWYRQSLGQGLEFLIYFQGNSAPDKSGLPSDRFSAERTGGSVSTLTIQRTQQEDSAVYLCASSPTADRALGTQYFGPGTRLLVL.

The chain couples TRBV5-6 to TRBJ1-5; D unclear. Trimming took 0 bases from V and 6 from J, leaving 7 bases between them. This CDR3 contains 13 residues. Germline V lookup: CDR1 SGHDT, CDR2 YYEEEE. The CDR3 protein is CASSLDAGQPQHF. CDR3 DNA sequence: TGTGCCAGCAGCTTGGACGCAGGTCAGCCCCAGCATTTT.

V usage is TRBV28 and J usage is TRBJ2-3, with TRBD2 matching over 16 bases. After removal of 6 bases from V and 6 bases from J, the junction contained 6 bases not matched to a gene. This CDR3 comprises 16 residues. The germline gives CDR1 MDHEN, CDR2 SYDVKM. The CDR3 here is CASREGTSGRADTQYF. DNA for the CDR3: TGTGCCAGCAGAGAAGGGACTAGCGGGAGGGCGGATACGCAGTATTTT.

The chain employs TRBV13 and TRBJ1-2; 7 nucleotides align to TRBD1. This CDR3 has 15 amino acids. Germline CDR1 reads PRHDT; CDR2 reads FYEKMQ (reference sequence). V shed 5 bases, J shed 3 bases, and the junction held 9 bases outside the gene matches. For the CDR3, the DNA is TGTGCCAGCAGCACTCCGGGACAGAACTACTATGGCTACACCTTC. Translated, it gives CASSTPGQNYYGYTF.

The chain combines TRBV27 with TRBJ2-3, with TRBD2 matching over 12 bases. This CDR3 is built from 17 residues. Losses at the gene ends were 3 bases for V and 2 bases for J; bases not matched to a gene: 6. Germline V gives CDR1 MNHEY, CDR2 SMNVEV (reference sequence). CDR3: CASSFGLAGTNTDTQYF. CDR3 DNA: TGTGCCAGCAGTTTCGGACTAGCGGGAACAAACACAGATACGCAGTATTTT.

V gene TRBV4-1 combines with J gene TRBJ1-4, with no clear D. The CDR3 is made up of 16 amino acids. Germline CDR1 reads MGHRA; CDR2 reads YSYEKL. Trimming cost V 1 base and J 5 bases, with 14 bases left between them. The CDR3 sequence: CASSQGTRQTNEKLFF. For the CDR3, the DNA is TGCGCCAGCAGCCAAGGTACTCGACAAACGAATGAAAAACTGTTTTTT.

This clone has more than one count but fewer than ten. The chain combines TRBV10-3 with TRBJ2-3; D remains unclear. Trimming removed 3 bases from V and 1 base from J, with 5 bases in between. The CDR3 runs 13 residues. CDR1 and CDR2 from the germline V gene are ENHRY and SYGVKD. CDR3 amino acids: CAISESRTDTQYF. CDR3 bases: TGTGCCATCAGTGAATCTCGCACAGATACGCAGTATTTT.

The gene calls are TRBV10-3 and TRBJ2-4, with 7 bases matching TRBD1. Germline CDR1 and CDR2: ENHRY and SYGVKD. The length of the CDR3 is 15 residues. V shed 5 bases, J shed 0 bases, and the junction held 4 bases outside the gene matches. The CDR3 spells CAISRDSLAKNIQYF. CDR3 coding DNA: TGTGCCATCAGTCGGGACAGCTTAGCCAAAAACATTCAGTACTTC.

This rearrangement joins TRBV13 to TRBJ2-2; tentative D call: TRBD2 (5 bases). V lost 5 bases, J lost 2 bases, and 21 bases lay in between. CDR3 size: 18 residues. Germline CDR1 is PRHDT and CDR2 is FYEKMQ (reference sequence). This chain's CDR3 is CASSLKHSSLLNTGELFF. The CDR3 DNA follows: TGTGCCAGCAGCCTCAAACATTCTAGCCTCCTAAACACCGGGGAGCTGTTTTTT.

V gene TRBV19 combines with J gene TRBJ1-1; the D is unclear. Trimming removed 11 bases at V and 2 bases at J, with 9 bases between. The CDR3 extends over 11 amino acids. Per germline, CDR1 LNHDA and CDR2 SQIVND (reference sequence). CDR3 in amino acids: CAVRRNTEAFF. CDR3 DNA sequence: TGTGCCGTCCGGAGAAACACTGAAGCTTTCTTT.

This clone was seen once. The chain couples TRBV6-5 to TRBJ1-4, with 7 bases identical to TRBD1. CDR3 length: 14 residues. With V trimmed by 5 bases and J by 7 bases, 7 bases remained unmatched. Germline V gives CDR1 MNHEY, CDR2 SVGAGI. The CDR3 sequence is CASSNRQGIEKLFF. DNA for the CDR3: TGTGCCAGCAGTAACCGACAGGGAATTGAAAAACTGTTTTTT.

The chain links TRBV14 to TRBJ1-6; D is undetermined. This CDR3 comprises 13 residues. V lost 2 bases and J 10 bases, leaving 9 bases between the germline ends. Germline V gene lookup returns CDR1 SGHDN and CDR2 FVKESK. CDR3: CASSQITGSPLHF. The DNA for the CDR3 is TGTGCCAGCAGCCAAATTACGGGATCACCCCTCCACTTT.

V is TRBV5-1 and J is TRBJ2-5; 11 bases match TRBD2. The CDR3 extends over 17 amino acids. CDR1 and CDR2 (germline): SGHRS, YFSETQ. The trim removed 3 bases at V and 1 base at J, leaving 8 bases unmatched. CDR3 in amino acids: CASSYYLAGGGQETQYF. CDR3 DNA sequence: TGCGCCAGCAGCTATTACCTAGCGGGAGGTGGCCAAGAGACCCAGTACTTC.

This clone was recorded once. The chain's CDR3 is CASKSGQGKNTGELFF. The CDR3 DNA is TGTGCCAGTAAGTCTGGACAGGGCAAGAACACCGGGGAGCTGTTTTTT. The gene calls are TRBV19 and TRBJ2-2, with 8 bases that match TRBD1. The CDR3 totals 16 residues. Germline CDR1 LNHDA, CDR2 SQIVND (reference sequence). The V segment lost 7 bases and the J segment 1 base; nucleotides outside the gene matches: 8.

The rearrangement joins TRBV6-1 to TRBJ2-4; 7 nucleotides agree with TRBD1. The CDR3 totals 16 residues. Germline V CDR1 and CDR2: MNHNS, SASEGT. V gave up 3 bases and J gave up 0 bases; unmatched junction bases: 5. CDR3 nucleotide sequence: TGTGCCAGCAGTGATACAGGGGTCCTAGCCAAAAACATTCAGTACTTC. Amino acids: CASSDTGVLAKNIQYF.

This chain joins TRBV10-3 and TRBJ1-6; unclear D gene. The germline CDR1 and CDR2 sequences are ENHRY and SYGVKD. This CDR3 has 14 residues. V shed 7 bases and J shed 5 bases, with 12 bases lying between them. CDR3 sequence reads: CAIKIQADNSPLHF. The CDR3, as DNA: TGTGCCATCAAAATCCAGGCCGATAATTCACCCCTCCACTTT.

In its sample, this clone was seen once. V and J are TRBV25-1 and TRBJ1-6; TRBD1 aligns across 9 bases. Trimming cost V 6 bases and J 8 bases; bases outside gene matches: 11. The germline CDR1 and CDR2 sequences are MGHDK and SYGVNS. The CDR3 is made up of 16 amino acids. The CDR3 loop reads CASSRRTGAVDSPLHF. The DNA of the CDR3 is TGTGCCAGCAGCCGCCGGACAGGGGCTGTTGATTCACCCCTCCACTTT.

The J gene is TRBJ2-3, the V gene TRBV7-8; D is undetermined. Trimming cost V 5 bases and J 3 bases, with 6 bases left between them. CDR1 SGHVS and CDR2 FQNEAQ come from the germline V gene. The length of the CDR3 is 12 residues. In nucleotides, the CDR3 is TGTGCCAGCAGCCCCGGGACAGATACGCAGTATTTT. This gives the protein CASSPGTDTQYF.

This clone was seen a single time. This chain connects TRBV7-3 to TRBJ2-2; TRBD1 might be the D (6 bases). V gave up 0 bases and J gave up 1 base, with 9 bases separating them. The CDR3 covers 16 residues. Per germline, CDR1 SGHTA and CDR2 FQGTGA. CDR3 region: CASSLTGTKNTGELFF. The CDR3 DNA is TGTGCCAGCAGCTTAACAGGGACAAAGAACACCGGGGAGCTGTTTTTT.

The rearrangement joins TRBV20-1 to TRBJ2-7; no reliable D call. The V gene's germline CDR1 is DFQATT and CDR2 SNEGSKA (reference sequence). V lost 0 bases and J 8 bases, leaving 8 bases between the germline ends. The CDR3 covers 11 residues. DNA for the CDR3: TGCAGTGCTAGAGAATTAGTAAAGCAGTACTTC. This gives the protein CSARELVKQYF.

This clone came up once. J is TRBJ2-2 and V is TRBV4-2, with D possibly TRBD1 on 6 matching bases. The germline CDR1 and CDR2 sequences are LGHNA and YNFKEQ. V gave up 1 base and J gave up 1 base, with 19 bases separating them. The length of the CDR3 is 19 residues. Written as DNA, the CDR3 is TGTGCCAGCAGCCAAGGTTGGGGTGGACAGCAAAAGAACACCGGGGAGCTGTTTTTT. As protein: CASSQGWGGQQKNTGELFF.

V usage is TRBV9 and J usage is TRBJ1-3; tentatively, D is TRBD1 (5 bases). V was trimmed by 3 bases and J by 9 bases, leaving 19 bases between them. The CDR3 totals 15 residues. Germline lookup yields CDR1 SGDLS and CDR2 YYNGEE. The CDR3 DNA follows: TGTGCCAGCAGCGGCCGGGACTCCGGTGTTGGCACCATATATTTT. This gives the protein CASSGRDSGVGTIYF.

This rearrangement joins TRBV5-6 to TRBJ1-2; 8 bases match TRBD1. This CDR3 contains 15 residues. After removal of 1 base from V and 6 bases from J, the junction contained 8 bases not matched to a gene. From germline, CDR1 is SGHDT and CDR2 YYEEEE. The CDR3: CASSLFDRGIDGYTF. CDR3 sequence (DNA): TGTGCCAGCAGCTTGTTCGACAGGGGTATCGATGGCTACACCTTC. Based on the CDR3 plus reference TRBV5-6 and TRBJ1-2, the full variable domain is DAGVTQSPTHLIKTRGQQVTLRCSPKSGHDTVSWYQQALGQGPQFIFQYYEEEERQRGNFPDRFSGHQFPNYSSELNVNALLLGDSALYLCASSLFDRGIDGYTFGSGTRLTVV.

J is TRBJ2-1 and V is TRBV7-8; 10 positions agree with TRBD2. CDR3 length equals 16 residues. Trimming took 6 bases from V and 6 from J; bases not matched to a gene: 11. Germline V CDR1 and CDR2: SGHVS, FQNEAQ. CDR3 DNA sequence: TGTGCCAGCAGGAAACTTAGCGGGAGGATCCCCAATGAGCAGTTCTTC. It is translated as CASRKLSGRIPNEQFF. Together with reference TRBV7-8 and TRBJ2-1, the CDR3 gives the full variable domain: GAGVSQSPRYKVAKRGQDVALRCDPISGHVSLFWYQQALGQGPEFLTYFQNEAQLDKSGLPSDRFFAERPEGSVSTLKIQRTQQEDSAVYLCASRKLSGRIPNEQFFGPGTRLTVL.

The sample holds a few counts of this clone. The chain recombines TRBV6-2 or TRBV6-3 with TRBJ2-2; no definite D call. The V end was cut by 6 bases, the J end by 4 bases, with 15 bases between. Germline CDR1 is MNHEY and CDR2 is SVGEGT. CDR3 length: 15 residues. CDR3 bases: TGTGCCAGCAGCTCGTCTGCTAGGCGCACCGGGGAGCTGTTTTTT. Its translation is CASSSSARRTGELFF.

The chain recombines TRBV6-2 or TRBV6-3 with TRBJ2-7, with TRBD1 matching 8 bases. Unmatched junction bases numbered 9, after V lost 5 bases and J lost 6 bases. Looked up from germline, CDR1 is MNHEY and CDR2 is SVGEGT. CDR3 length: 14 amino acids. The CDR3 sequence: CASSETGVYSEQYF. In nucleotides, the CDR3 is TGTGCCAGCAGTGAGACAGGGGTGTACAGCGAGCAGTACTTC.

The chain has TRBV4-3 and TRBJ2-3; 8 positions match TRBD1. The ends lost 4 bases at V and 3 bases at J; junction bases unmatched: 6. The CDR3 has 15 residues. Germline loops: CDR1 LGHNA, CDR2 YSLEER. CDR3 in DNA: TGCGCCAGCAGCCCCAGGGGGCTATGGACAGATACGCAGTATTTT. Encoded protein: CASSPRGLWTDTQYF.

The chain has TRBV5-1 and TRBJ2-5; D unresolved. Germline V gene sequence: CDR1 SGHRS, CDR2 YFSETQ. V was trimmed by 0 bases and J by 5 bases, leaving 14 bases between them. CDR3 length: 15 amino acids. CDR3 in DNA: TGCGCCAGCAGCTTGGAGAACGCGCGTTGGGAGACCCAGTACTTC. Encoded protein: CASSLENARWETQYF.